Presented here are 27 T cell receptor beta chains from one specimen sequenced in a study of blood T cell repertoires in COVID-19. Clones were sequenced by immunoSEQ multiplex PCR, and TCRdb holds only the in-frame ones, with some missing. The data hold 300,000 to 400,000 clones, with less than 85% observed a single time. The sequenced material came from PBMCs or T cells enriched from blood (not recorded which). These receptors came from a woman younger than 45 who had been exposed to COVID-19.

This chain connects TRBV24-1 to TRBJ2-2; 8 bases are a match to TRBD2. The length of the CDR3 is 17 residues. Germline assignment: CDR1 KGHDR and CDR2 SFDVKD. With V trimmed by 1 base and J by 4 bases, 7 bases remained unmatched. The CDR3 sequence: CATSDFGGAIGTGELFF. CDR3 DNA: TGTGCCACCAGTGATTTCGGGGGGGCCATCGGCACCGGGGAGCTGTTTTTT.

The chain couples TRBV2 to TRBJ2-1; 11 bases fit TRBD2. V lost 7 bases and J lost 6; bases outside the gene matches: 2. CDR3 size: 13 residues. The germline V gene encodes CDR1 SNHLY and CDR2 FYNNEI. The CDR3 spells CASKLAGANEQFF. DNA for the CDR3: TGTGCCAGCAAACTAGCGGGAGCCAATGAGCAGTTCTTC.

V usage is TRBV24-1 and J usage is TRBJ1-5; TRBD1 matches at 7 bases. V gave up 3 bases and J gave up 3 bases; unmatched junction bases: 4. The CDR3 has 15 residues. CDR1 and CDR2 (germline): KGHDR, SFDVKD. The CDR3 nucleotides read TGTGCCACCAGTGATCTTGACAGGGACAATCAGCCCCAGCATTTT. This sequence encodes CATSDLDRDNQPQHF.

The genes are TRBV5-1 and TRBJ1-6, with TRBD1 identical over 7 bases. Germline CDR1 is SGHRS and CDR2 is YFSETQ. The CDR3 is made up of 14 amino acids. With 4 bases clipped from V and 7 bases from J, the junction kept 5 bases outside the gene matches. The CDR3 loop reads CASSGGQKNSPLHF. As DNA, the CDR3 is TGCGCCAGCAGCGGGGGACAGAAGAATTCACCCCTCCACTTT.

This clone has a handful of counts. Other DNA sequences in this specimen translate into the identical CDR3. The chain couples TRBV7-2 to TRBJ2-5; no firm D call. This CDR3 region has 13 residues. Germline lookup yields CDR1 SGHTA and CDR2 FQGNSA. Trimming left V 3 bases short and J 2 bases short, with 7 bases between. CDR3 region: CASSFGLQETQYF. Here the CDR3 DNA reads TGTGCCAGCAGCTTCGGTCTGCAAGAGACCCAGTACTTC.

The J gene is TRBJ2-3, the V gene TRBV2; 13 bases align to TRBD2. Germline V gene data show CDR1 as SNHLY and CDR2 as FYNNEI. This CDR3 is 17 amino acids long. Trimming cost V 5 bases and J 4 bases; bases outside gene matches: 9. The CDR3: CASSTSGTSGMSDTQYF. In DNA, the CDR3 is TGTGCCAGCAGTACCTCGGGGACTAGCGGGATGTCAGATACGCAGTATTTT.

The V gene is TRBV6-5, the J gene TRBJ2-2, with TRBD2 identical over 10 bases. The V segment lost 2 bases and the J segment 7 bases; nucleotides outside the gene matches: 4. Germline V gene data show CDR1 as MNHEY and CDR2 as SVGAGI. The CDR3 spans 15 residues. In nucleotides, the CDR3 is TGTGCCAGCAGTTACGAGCGGGGGGGCAGCGGGGAGCTGTTTTTT. Translation: CASSYERGGSGELFF.

This clone was seen only once. This sample also contains other DNA sequences that code for the same CDR3. The J gene is TRBJ2-7, the V gene TRBV28; D is perhaps TRBD2 (5 bases). The V end lost 2 bases, the J end lost 3 bases, and 8 bases lay between the germline ends. Germline CDR1 is MDHEN and CDR2 is SYDVKM. CDR3 length: 13 residues. DNA for the CDR3: TGTGCCAGCAGTTTAACGGGAAACTACGAGCAGTACTTC. It codes for CASSLTGNYEQYF.

This chain connects TRBV7-9 to TRBJ1-2; no firm D call. The CDR3 spans 15 residues. The germline V and J ends were trimmed by 1 base and 2 bases, with 11 bases remaining between them. CDR1 and CDR2 (germline): SEHNR, FQNEAQ (reference sequence). The CDR3 here is CASSLVQAMNYGYTF. Written as DNA, the CDR3 is TGTGCCAGCAGCTTAGTCCAGGCCATGAACTATGGCTACACCTTC.

V and J are TRBV27 and TRBJ2-7; tentatively, D is TRBD1 (6 bases). The CDR3 sequence is 20 residues long. Germline V lookup: CDR1 MNHEY, CDR2 SMNVEV (reference sequence). V was clipped by 5 bases and J by 0 bases, with 29 bases between them. The CDR3 DNA reads as TGTGCCAGCAGTCTGAAGCCGGGACAAAGGGCCGTATTAAGCTCCTACGAGCAGTACTTC. Residues: CASSLKPGQRAVLSSYEQYF.

The chain carries TRBV5-1 and TRBJ1-2; D remains ambiguous. V lost 2 bases and J 5 bases, leaving 10 bases between the germline ends. Germline-derived CDR1 and CDR2 are SGHRS and YFSETQ. The CDR3 spans 13 residues. In nucleotides, the CDR3 is TGCGCCAGCAGCTTAACAGAGGGTTATGGCTACACCTTC. Amino acids: CASSLTEGYGYTF. Full variable domain (missing parts from reference TRBV5-1 and TRBJ1-2): KAGVTQTPRYLIKTRGQQVTLSCSPISGHRSVSWYQQTPGQGLQFLFEYFSETQRNKGNFPGRFSGRQFSNSRSEMNVSTLELGDSALYLCASSLTEGYGYTFGSGTRLTVV.

The chain joins TRBV7-9 to TRBJ2-2; the D gene is possibly TRBD2 (6 bases). The CDR3 totals 17 residues. Germline CDR1 SEHNR, CDR2 FQNEAQ (reference sequence). V shed 3 bases and J shed 4 bases, with 18 bases lying between them. The chain's CDR3 is CASSFTHGEVSTGELFF. In DNA, the CDR3 is TGTGCCAGCAGCTTTACCCACGGGGAGGTGAGCACCGGGGAGCTGTTTTTT.

This clone was picked up a small number of times. V and J are TRBV2 and TRBJ1-6; the D is unclear. V lost 7 bases and J lost 0, with 10 bases in between. This CDR3 is built from 15 residues. CDR1 is SNHLY, CDR2 FYNNEI, per germline. Written as DNA, the CDR3 is TGTGCCAGCACGGCAAGGAGCTCCTATAATTCACCCCTCCACTTT. Its translation: CASTARSSYNSPLHF.

The chain couples TRBV7-9 to TRBJ1-6; maybe TRBD1 (6 bases). V lost 0 bases to trimming and J lost 9 bases, with 12 bases between them. The CDR3 covers 15 residues. CDR1 is SEHNR, CDR2 FQNEAQ, per germline (reference sequence). The CDR3 sequence is CASSLAVQGVSPLHF. The CDR3 region has the DNA TGTGCCAGCAGCTTAGCGGTACAGGGAGTTTCACCCCTCCACTTT.

This chain uses TRBV19 with TRBJ1-5, with 8 nucleotides matching TRBD1. Per germline, CDR1 LNHDA and CDR2 SQIVND (reference sequence). J gave up 0 bases and V 6 bases, and 7 bases lay outside the gene matches. The CDR3 extends over 16 amino acids. The CDR3 DNA reads as TGTGCCAGTAGGTATCAGGGGGCTTTTAGCAATCAGCCCCAGCATTTT. Protein product: CASRYQGAFSNQPQHF.

The gene calls are TRBV11-2 and TRBJ1-2; 9 bases are a match to TRBD1. This CDR3 spans 14 amino acids. The V gene end was trimmed by 7 bases and the J gene end by 3 bases; junction bases not matched to a gene: 6. Per the germline V gene, CDR1 is SGHAT and CDR2 is FQNNGV. The CDR3 DNA sequence: TGTGCCAGCAATGGGGACAGGGCCTACTATGGCTACACCTTC. It translates to CASNGDRAYYGYTF.

This chain connects TRBV7-8 to TRBJ1-2; possibly TRBD1 for D (6 bases). The germline V gene has CDR1 SGHVS and CDR2 FQNEAQ. This CDR3 is built from 15 residues. V lost 1 base to trimming and J lost 3 bases, with 12 bases between them. The CDR3 region has the DNA TGTGCCAGCAGCTTAGTTTACGCAGGGGACTATGGCTACACCTTC. Its translation: CASSLVYAGDYGYTF.

The rearrangement uses TRBV4-2 and TRBJ1-4; 9 bases fit TRBD1. The CDR3 is 15 amino acids. Germline CDR1 is LGHNA and CDR2 is YNFKEQ. Trimming cost V 4 bases and J 3 bases; bases outside gene matches: 3. CDR3 sequence reads: CASSLGQGSNEKLFF. Written as DNA, the CDR3 is TGTGCCAGCAGCCTGGGACAGGGTTCTAATGAAAAACTGTTTTTT.

This chain joins TRBV3-1 (or the pseudogene TRBV3-2) and TRBJ2-5; D unresolved. The germline CDR1 and CDR2 sequences are LGHDT and YNNKEL (reference sequence). V gave up 1 base and J gave up 3 bases, with 9 bases separating them. The CDR3 is 14 amino acids. The CDR3 sequence: CASSQGAGEETQYF. The CDR3 nucleotides read TGTGCCAGCAGCCAAGGGGCAGGCGAAGAGACCCAGTACTTC.

The chain uses TRBV25-1 and TRBJ2-3, with a possible D match to TRBD2 (6 bases). This CDR3 has 13 residues. Trimming cost V 4 bases and J 7 bases, with 12 bases left between them. The germline V gene encodes CDR1 MGHDK and CDR2 SYGVNS. The CDR3 DNA reads TGTGCCAGCAGTGGGTGGGAGGATCATACGCAGTATTTT. Protein: CASSGWEDHTQYF.

V and J are TRBV3-1 (or the pseudogene TRBV3-2) and TRBJ1-2; TRBD1 aligns across 8 bases. V was clipped by 3 bases and J by 5 bases; unmatched bases: 8. There are 15 residues in the CDR3. The germline V gene has CDR1 LGHDT and CDR2 YNNKEL (reference sequence). The CDR3, as DNA: TGTGCCAGCAGCCATCGATCCAGGGGGCAATATGGCTACACCTTC. Translated: CASSHRSRGQYGYTF.

This clone was counted between two and nine times. The chain recombines TRBV30 with TRBJ2-6, with D perhaps matching TRBD2 (5 bases). The V and J ends lost 2 bases and 0 bases respectively, with 11 bases between them. Germline V CDR1 and CDR2: GTSNPN, SVGIG (reference sequence). The CDR3 spans 16 residues. The CDR3 reads CAWSSGMVSGANVLTF. The CDR3 DNA reads TGTGCCTGGAGTTCGGGGATGGTCTCTGGGGCCAACGTCCTGACTTTC.

This clone turned up a few times. This rearrangement joins TRBV7-3 to TRBJ1-5; D might be TRBD1 (6 bases). CDR1 and CDR2 (germline): SGHTA, FQGTGA. V was pared by 5 bases and J by 7 bases, with 15 bases between. The CDR3 is 14 amino acids. Written as DNA, the CDR3 is TGTGCCAGCAGCACCCGGGACATAAAGCAGCCCCAGCATTTT. It encodes CASSTRDIKQPQHF.

V and J are TRBV30 and TRBJ1-5; tentatively, D is TRBD1 (5 bases). The V and J ends lost 3 bases and 4 bases respectively, with 19 bases between them. This CDR3 spans 16 amino acids. The germline V gene has CDR1 GTSNPN and CDR2 SVGIG (reference sequence). The CDR3 is CAWSAPDGGSNQPQHF. The CDR3, as DNA: TGTGCCTGGAGCGCACCGGACGGGGGATCTAATCAGCCCCAGCATTTT.

This chain uses TRBV6-1 with TRBJ2-1; D is perhaps TRBD2 (6 bases). Trimming cost V 1 base and J 8 bases, with 12 bases left between them. Germline values: CDR1 MNHNS, CDR2 SASEGT. This CDR3 has 14 amino acids. For the CDR3, the DNA is TGTGCCAGCAGTGAAGTTCGGAGGGCGGATGAGCAGTTCTTC. This codes for CASSEVRRADEQFF.

This chain links TRBV7-8 with TRBJ1-2, with TRBD1 matching over 8 bases. With 0 bases clipped from V and 5 bases from J, the junction kept 2 bases outside the gene matches. Germline CDR1 SGHVS, CDR2 FQNEAQ. The CDR3 loop spans 14 amino acids. The CDR3 protein is CASSLARTGYGYTF. In nucleotides, the CDR3 is TGTGCCAGCAGCTTAGCGAGGACAGGGTATGGCTACACCTTC.

The chain is built from TRBV28 and TRBJ1-5; D not certain. The V gene's germline CDR1 is MDHEN and CDR2 SYDVKM. Between the trimmed V and J ends, which lost 3 bases and 3 bases, there was a span of 9 bases. The CDR3 has 14 amino acids. This CDR3 is CASSFRGDNQPQHF. The CDR3 DNA follows: TGTGCCAGCAGTTTCCGCGGTGACAATCAGCCCCAGCATTTT.